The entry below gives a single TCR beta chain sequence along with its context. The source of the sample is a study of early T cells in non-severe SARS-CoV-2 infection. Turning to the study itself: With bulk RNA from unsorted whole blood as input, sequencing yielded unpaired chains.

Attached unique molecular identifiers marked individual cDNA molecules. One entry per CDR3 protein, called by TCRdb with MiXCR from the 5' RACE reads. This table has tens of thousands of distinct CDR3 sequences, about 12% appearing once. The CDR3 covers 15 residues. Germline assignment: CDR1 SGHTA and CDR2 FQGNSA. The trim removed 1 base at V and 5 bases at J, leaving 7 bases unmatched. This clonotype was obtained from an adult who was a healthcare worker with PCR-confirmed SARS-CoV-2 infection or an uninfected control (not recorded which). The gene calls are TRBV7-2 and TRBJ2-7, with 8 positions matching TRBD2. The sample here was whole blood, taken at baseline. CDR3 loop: CASSLVEREPHEQYF. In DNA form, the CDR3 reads TGTGCCAGCAGCTTAGTCGAGCGGGAGCCCCACGAGCAGTACTTC.